The entry below gives a single T cell receptor beta chain sequence along with its context. In the same sample, other DNA sequences code for this CDR3. The CDR3 is 14 amino acids. V lost 5 bases, J lost 0 bases, and 3 bases stayed unmatched. Germline values: CDR1 SEHNR, CDR2 FQNEAQ (reference sequence). The data are from a study of blood T cell repertoires in COVID-19. Study at large: Samples of COVID-19 (acute and convalescent) were obtained from the United States, Italy and Spain. T cells, B-cell-depleted T cells, or PBMCs provided the cDNA or gDNA that served as material.

In the source study's methods: Amplification with reference gene primers provided the estimates of nucleated cell counts. Sequencing used immunoSEQ multiplex PCR; TCRdb keeps in-frame clones, though not all of them. V and J calls and clone size follow that table, whereas D and trimming were derived from the DNA. The sample carries some 180,000 clones, about four fifths recorded once. It was during active infection that Seattle patients were enrolled and then longitudinally followed. Material: peripheral blood. The chain carries TRBV7-9 and TRBJ1-1; 7 bases are shared with TRBD1. The receptor's source is a woman in her thirties or forties with COVID-19, enrolled during active disease. The CDR3 DNA follows: TGTGCCAGCAGCCCGGGACAGTTGAACACTGAAGCTTTCTTT. This codes for CASSPGQLNTEAFF.